The rows below give T cell receptor beta chains drawn from one sample of a study of blood T cell repertoires in COVID-19. Assay used: immunoSEQ multiplex PCR; TCRdb lists only in-frame clones, some missing. The table includes around 290,000 clones, under 90% detected once. Source material: PBMCs or T cells enriched from blood (not recorded which). Receptors originate from a woman aged 40 to 50 who had recovered from COVID-19. CDR3s leave out the opening cysteine and the closing phenylalanine or tryptophan. Fields, in order: V gene, CDR3 length, CDR3 protein.

>TRBV7-9|11
VWARGDGNTIY
>TRBV11-3|13
ASSRGSGAGHEQY
>TRBV5-4|10
ASSRQDSPQY
>TRBV7-2|13
ASSLAGGSGNTIY
>TRBV3-1/TRBV3-2|12
ASSQEEAPDTQY
>TRBV19|15
ASSIERGTVINQPQH
>TRBV30|14
AWSDPNQGDWYGYT
>TRBV4-2|14
ASSQDEASGSYEQY
>TRBV5-5|12
ASSLQQGYNEQF
>TRBV7-9|11
ASSFQQAGTQY
>TRBV7-9|13
ASSPGAGAPETQY
>TRBV3-1/TRBV3-2|11
ASSQGTGAPLH
>TRBV7-9|12
ASSSPTGAETQY
>TRBV15|12
AAAGVSLNTEAF
>TRBV5-1|13
ASSSRGISREKLF
>TRBV7-7|12
ASSSAGTADTQY
>TRBV4-1|10
ASSQEVGRAT